The 7 T cell receptor beta chains below were found in one sample sequenced in a study of T cells in localized non-small cell lung cancer. The data were produced by immunoSEQ multiplex PCR, yet TCRdb's version contains in-frame clones alone and is incomplete. The sample has over 8,500 clones; roughly 94% are singletons. Here the sequenced sample was peripheral blood, taken before any cancer treatment. Receptor source: a woman aged 40 to 75 with stage I squamous cell lung carcinoma.

This clone was counted a single time. CDR3 nucleotides: TGCGCCAGCAGACAGAATTCCTATGGCTACACCTTC. This gives the protein CASRQNSYGYTF. The chain joins TRBV5-1 to TRBJ1-2; D unresolved. The CDR3 has 12 amino acids. V lost 5 bases, J lost 4 bases, and 9 bases lay in between. Germline V CDR1 and CDR2: SGHRS, YFSETQ.

The chain links TRBV19 to TRBJ1-2; a weak D match, TRBD1 (5 bases). CDR3 size: 13 residues. Germline CDR1 and CDR2: LNHDA and SQIVND (reference sequence). Trimming took off 7 bases at V and 1 base at J, with 10 bases between the two ends. DNA of the CDR3: TGTGCCAGTACCTTGACAGTTAACTATGGCTACACCTTC. It encodes CASTLTVNYGYTF.

V is TRBV7-2 and J is TRBJ2-3; D may be TRBD1 (6 bases). Germline CDR1 reads SGHTA; CDR2 reads FQGNSA. V was shortened by 5 bases and J by 0 bases, with 9 bases between the two germline ends. The CDR3 totals 14 residues. CDR3 in DNA: TGTGCCAGCAGCCCGGACAGAAGCACAGATACGCAGTATTTT. Protein sequence: CASSPDRSTDTQYF. Based on the CDR3 plus reference TRBV7-2 and TRBJ2-3, the full variable domain is GAGVSQSPSNKVTEKGKDVELRCDPISGHTALYWYRQSLGQGLEFLIYFQGNSAPDKSGLPSDRFSAERTGGSVSTLTIQRTQQEDSAVYLCASSPDRSTDTQYFGPGTRLTVL.

The gene calls are TRBV4-1 and TRBJ1-6; D ambiguous. The length of the CDR3 is 14 residues. Trimming shortened V by 0 bases and J by 14 bases, and 14 bases separated the two germline ends. Germline V gene data show CDR1 as MGHRA and CDR2 as YSYEKL. CDR3 sequence reads: CASSQDGDLGTLHF. In DNA form, the CDR3 reads TGCGCCAGCAGCCAAGATGGGGATCTGGGGACCCTCCACTTT.

This chain links TRBV30 with TRBJ1-6, with D hard to call. The CDR3 runs to 13 residues. V was clipped by 3 bases and J by 9 bases, with 12 bases between them. Germline-derived CDR1 and CDR2 are GTSNPN and SVGIG (reference sequence). The CDR3 sequence: CAWRSERGSPLHF. CDR3 in DNA: TGTGCCTGGAGAAGCGAGAGAGGTTCACCCCTCCACTTT. The variable domain in full, completed from reference TRBV30 and TRBJ1-6, reads SQTIHQWPATLVQPVGSPLSLECTVEGTSNPNLYWYRQAAGRGLQLLFYSVGIGQISSEVPQNLSASRPQDRQFILSSKKLLLSDSGFYLCAWRSERGSPLHFGNGTRLTVT.

This sequence joins TRBV5-1 and TRBJ2-5; D call uncertain. The length of the CDR3 is 11 residues. The V gene lost 4 bases and the J gene lost 5 bases, with 6 bases spanning the gap. Per germline, CDR1 SGHRS and CDR2 YFSETQ. The CDR3 spells CASSPNETQYF. DNA of the CDR3: TGCGCCAGCAGCCCAAATGAGACCCAGTACTTC.

The genes are TRBV9 and TRBJ1-3, with a tentative D call TRBD1 (6 bases). Germline CDR1 and CDR2: SGDLS and YYNGEE. Trimming removed 4 bases at V and 6 bases at J, with 14 bases between. CDR3 length: 14 residues. CDR3 region: CASSPLQGTNTIYF. For the CDR3, the DNA is TGTGCCAGCAGCCCCCTACAGGGAACAAACACCATATATTTT.